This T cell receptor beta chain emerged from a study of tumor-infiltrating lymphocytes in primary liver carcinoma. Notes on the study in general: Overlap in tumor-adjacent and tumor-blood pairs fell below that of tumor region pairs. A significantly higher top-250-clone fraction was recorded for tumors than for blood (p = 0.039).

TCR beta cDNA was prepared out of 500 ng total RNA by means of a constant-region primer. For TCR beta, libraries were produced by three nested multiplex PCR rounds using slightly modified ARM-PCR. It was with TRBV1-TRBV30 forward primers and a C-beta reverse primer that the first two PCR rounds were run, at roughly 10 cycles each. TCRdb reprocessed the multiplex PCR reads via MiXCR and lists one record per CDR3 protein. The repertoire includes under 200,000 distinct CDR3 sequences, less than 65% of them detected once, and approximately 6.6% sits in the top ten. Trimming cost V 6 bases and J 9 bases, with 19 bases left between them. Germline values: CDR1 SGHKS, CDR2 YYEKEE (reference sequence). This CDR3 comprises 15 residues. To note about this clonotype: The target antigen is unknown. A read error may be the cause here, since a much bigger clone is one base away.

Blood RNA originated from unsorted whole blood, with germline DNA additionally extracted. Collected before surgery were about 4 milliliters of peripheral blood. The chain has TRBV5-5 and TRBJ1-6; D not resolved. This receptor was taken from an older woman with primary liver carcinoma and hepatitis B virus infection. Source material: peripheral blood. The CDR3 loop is CASNSTDAISSPLHF. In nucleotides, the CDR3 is TGTGCCAGCAACTCGACCGATGCTATAAGTTCACCCCTCCACTTT. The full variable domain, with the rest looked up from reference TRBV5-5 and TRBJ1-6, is DAGVTQSPTHLIKTRGQQVTLRCSPISGHKSVSWYQQVLGQGPQFIFQYYEKEERGRGNFPDRFSARQFPNYSSELNVNALLLGDSALYLCASNSTDAISSPLHFGNGTRLTVT.